The rows below give T cell receptor beta chains drawn from one sample of a study of cytomegalovirus exposure and HLA in healthy donors. Sequencing was performed with immunoSEQ multiplex PCR; in TCRdb, only in-frame clones are kept and a portion is missing. The sample carries roughly 330,000 clones, roughly 87% recorded once. The sample consisted of PBMCs. The receptors here all came from a woman in her twenties or thirties in good health and CMV-seropositive. Both conserved end residues are part of each CDR3. Each record gives: V gene, J gene, clone size, D gene, CDR3 protein, CDR3 DNA. D genes are given only for firm matches. Size tells how often a clone was seen (once, few, many) or the class of an expanded clone, and some rows leave it out.

v_gene: TRBV29-1; j_gene: TRBJ2-3; abundance: NA; d_gene: NA; CDR3aa: CSVVGVPLTDTQYF; CDR3nt: TGCAGCGTTGTGGGGGTTCCTCTCACAGATACGCAGTATTTT
v_gene: TRBV5-6; j_gene: TRBJ1-2; abundance: NA; d_gene: NA; CDR3aa: CASSLARVANYGYTF; CDR3nt: TGTGCCAGCAGCTTGGCACGGGTAGCTAACTATGGCTACACCTTC
v_gene: TRBV7-8; j_gene: TRBJ1-2; abundance: NA; d_gene: TRBD1; CDR3aa: CASSSRAGQGARGYTF; CDR3nt: TGTGCCAGCAGCTCTAGGGCCGGACAGGGGGCAAGAGGCTACACCTTC
v_gene: TRBV27; j_gene: TRBJ2-7; abundance: NA; d_gene: TRBD2; CDR3aa: CASIPGGKGYEQYF; CDR3nt: TGTGCCAGCATTCCGGGGGGAAAGGGCTACGAGCAGTACTTC
v_gene: TRBV9; j_gene: TRBJ1-3; abundance: NA; d_gene: NA; CDR3aa: CASSFRVSGNTIYF; CDR3nt: TGTGCCAGCAGCTTCAGAGTTTCTGGAAACACCATATATTTT
v_gene: TRBV25-1; j_gene: TRBJ1-2; abundance: NA; d_gene: NA; CDR3aa: CASSDIGRDFNYGYTF; CDR3nt: TGTGCCAGCAGTGATATTGGACGTGATTTTAACTATGGCTACACCTTC
v_gene: TRBV30; j_gene: TRBJ1-1; abundance: NA; d_gene: NA; CDR3aa: CAWSFTRTRIEAFF; CDR3nt: TGTGCCTGGAGTTTTACCAGGACCAGAATTGAAGCTTTCTTT
v_gene: TRBV9; j_gene: TRBJ2-1; abundance: NA; d_gene: NA; CDR3aa: CASSPRTGSSYNEQFF; CDR3nt: TGTGCCAGCAGCCCGCGGACGGGAAGCTCCTACAATGAGCAGTTCTTC
v_gene: TRBV19; j_gene: TRBJ2-7; abundance: NA; d_gene: TRBD2; CDR3aa: CASRAGTSVEQYF; CDR3nt: TGTGCCAGTAGGGCCGGGACTAGCGTCGAGCAGTACTTC
v_gene: TRBV4-3; j_gene: TRBJ2-7; abundance: NA; d_gene: NA; CDR3aa: CASSQGQPPYEQYF; CDR3nt: TGCGCCAGCAGCCAAGGGCAGCCGCCCTACGAGCAGTACTTC
v_gene: TRBV5-6; j_gene: TRBJ2-1; abundance: NA; d_gene: TRBD2; CDR3aa: CASSLGAGGGNEQFF; CDR3nt: TGTGCCAGCAGCTTAGGAGCGGGGGGCGGGAATGAGCAGTTCTTC
v_gene: TRBV6-5; j_gene: TRBJ2-4; abundance: once; d_gene: NA; CDR3aa: CASSYSRGGNIQYF; CDR3nt: TGTGCCAGCAGTTACTCGAGGGGTGGAAACATTCAGTACTTC
v_gene: TRBV7-6; j_gene: TRBJ2-1; abundance: NA; d_gene: NA; CDR3aa: CASSLELAPSSYNEQFF; CDR3nt: TGTGCCAGCAGCTTAGAATTGGCCCCGAGCTCCTACAATGAGCAGTTCTTC
v_gene: TRBV28; j_gene: TRBJ2-7; abundance: NA; d_gene: TRBD1; CDR3aa: CASSGQEHEQYF; CDR3nt: TGTGCCAGCAGTGGACAGGAGCACGAGCAGTACTTC
v_gene: TRBV5-4; j_gene: TRBJ2-7; abundance: NA; d_gene: TRBD1; CDR3aa: CASSGPGQGHEQYF; CDR3nt: TGTGCCAGCAGCGGACCGGGACAGGGTCACGAGCAGTACTTC
v_gene: TRBV28; j_gene: TRBJ2-1; abundance: NA; d_gene: TRBD2; CDR3aa: CASSYFAGVFEQFF; CDR3nt: TGTGCCAGCTCTTACTTTGCGGGAGTCTTTGAGCAGTTCTTC
v_gene: TRBV7-6; j_gene: TRBJ1-2; abundance: few; d_gene: NA; CDR3aa: CASSSYNYGYTF; CDR3nt: TGTGCCAGCAGCTCGTATAACTATGGCTACACCTTC
v_gene: TRBV6-5; j_gene: TRBJ2-1; abundance: NA; d_gene: TRBD2; CDR3aa: CASRKLAGVGNEQFF; CDR3nt: TGTGCCAGCAGGAAACTAGCGGGGGTGGGGAATGAGCAGTTCTTC
v_gene: TRBV6-5; j_gene: TRBJ1-1; abundance: NA; d_gene: NA; CDR3aa: CASSYFGRGTEAFF; CDR3nt: TGTGCCAGCAGTTACTTCGGAAGGGGCACTGAAGCTTTCTTT
v_gene: TRBV7-9; j_gene: TRBJ2-1; abundance: NA; d_gene: NA; CDR3aa: CASSPKLGVLDEQFF; CDR3nt: TGTGCCAGCAGCCCCAAGCTAGGGGTTCTGGATGAGCAGTTCTTC
v_gene: TRBV29-1; j_gene: TRBJ1-2; abundance: NA; d_gene: NA; CDR3aa: CSVAASNYGYTF; CDR3nt: TGCAGCGTTGCCGCTTCTAACTATGGCTACACCTTC
v_gene: TRBV18; j_gene: TRBJ2-1; abundance: NA; d_gene: TRBD1; CDR3aa: CASSLRQGAAQAEQFF; CDR3nt: TGTGCCAGCTCACTAAGACAGGGGGCGGCTCAGGCTGAGCAGTTCTTC
v_gene: TRBV11-3; j_gene: TRBJ2-1; abundance: NA; d_gene: NA; CDR3aa: CASSLNSLNEQFF; CDR3nt: TGTGCCAGCAGCTTGAACTCACTGAATGAGCAGTTCTTC
v_gene: TRBV6-9; j_gene: TRBJ2-7; abundance: NA; d_gene: TRBD1; CDR3aa: CASSYRDRAVRQYF; CDR3nt: TGTGCCAGCAGTTATCGGGACAGGGCGGTCAGACAGTACTTC
v_gene: TRBV19; j_gene: TRBJ2-7; abundance: NA; d_gene: TRBD2; CDR3aa: CASSRQLAGGRYEQYF; CDR3nt: TGTGCCAGTAGTAGACAACTAGCGGGCGGGAGGTACGAGCAGTACTTC
v_gene: TRBV19; j_gene: TRBJ2-7; abundance: NA; d_gene: TRBD2; CDR3aa: CASSRLAGGYEQYF; CDR3nt: TGTGCCAGTAGTAGGCTAGCGGGGGGCTACGAGCAGTACTTC
v_gene: TRBV29-1; j_gene: TRBJ1-1; abundance: few; d_gene: NA; CDR3aa: CSVERGNTEAFF; CDR3nt: TGCAGCGTTGAAAGGGGCAACACTGAAGCTTTCTTT
v_gene: TRBV6-5; j_gene: TRBJ2-1; abundance: NA; d_gene: NA; CDR3aa: CASSYVDEQFF; CDR3nt: TGTGCCAGCAGTTACGTAGATGAGCAGTTCTTC
v_gene: TRBV2; j_gene: TRBJ1-2; abundance: NA; d_gene: NA; CDR3aa: CASSEENPTVTGYTF; CDR3nt: TGTGCCAGCTCGGAGGAGAACCCTACTGTTACTGGCTACACCTTC
v_gene: TRBV29-1; j_gene: TRBJ2-3; abundance: NA; d_gene: NA; CDR3aa: CSVEDGTDTQYF; CDR3nt: TGCAGCGTTGAAGATGGCACAGATACGCAGTATTTT
v_gene: TRBV29-1; j_gene: TRBJ2-5; abundance: NA; d_gene: TRBD2; CDR3aa: CSAIGLAGVVETQYF; CDR3nt: TGCAGCGCCATCGGACTAGCGGGAGTGGTAGAGACCCAGTACTTC
v_gene: TRBV5-1; j_gene: TRBJ2-3; abundance: NA; d_gene: NA; CDR3aa: CASSPQAGLSTDTQYF; CDR3nt: TGCGCCAGCAGCCCACAGGCAGGTTTAAGCACAGATACGCAGTATTTT
v_gene: TRBV16; j_gene: TRBJ1-2; abundance: NA; d_gene: NA; CDR3aa: CASSQFFTGPAGGYTF; CDR3nt: TGTGCCAGCAGCCAATTCTTTACCGGCCCTGCTGGTGGCTACACCTTC
v_gene: TRBV18; j_gene: TRBJ2-7; abundance: NA; d_gene: TRBD1; CDR3aa: CASSTDRVSEQYF; CDR3nt: TGTGCCAGCTCAACCGACAGGGTATCCGAGCAGTACTTC
v_gene: TRBV7-6; j_gene: TRBJ2-3; abundance: NA; d_gene: NA; CDR3aa: CASSLSSTSLTDTQYF; CDR3nt: TGTGCCAGCAGCTTAAGCTCGACAAGCTTGACGGATACGCAGTATTTT
v_gene: TRBV7-3; j_gene: TRBJ2-7; abundance: NA; d_gene: NA; CDR3aa: CASSQGMGEQYF; CDR3nt: TGTGCCAGCAGCCAGGGTATGGGCGAGCAGTACTTC
v_gene: TRBV6-1; j_gene: TRBJ1-5; abundance: NA; d_gene: NA; CDR3aa: CASSGIGGPINQPQHF; CDR3nt: TGTGCCAGCAGTGGAATTGGGGGGCCGATCAATCAGCCCCAGCATTTT
v_gene: TRBV2; j_gene: TRBJ2-1; abundance: NA; d_gene: TRBD1; CDR3aa: CASSGGRGKNEQFF; CDR3nt: TGTGCCAGCAGTGGGGGCAGGGGGAAGAATGAGCAGTTCTTC
v_gene: TRBV7-6; j_gene: TRBJ2-7; abundance: NA; d_gene: TRBD2; CDR3aa: CASSPPGGPGEQYF; CDR3nt: TGTGCCAGCAGCCCGCCGGGGGGGCCGGGAGAGCAGTACTTC
v_gene: TRBV11-2; j_gene: TRBJ2-5; abundance: NA; d_gene: NA; CDR3aa: CASSLYGGGETQYF; CDR3nt: TGTGCCAGCAGCTTATACGGGGGTGGGGAGACCCAGTACTTC
v_gene: TRBV6-6; j_gene: TRBJ2-7; abundance: NA; d_gene: NA; CDR3aa: CASRGGTPYEQYF; CDR3nt: TGTGCCAGCAGGGGGGGAACCCCCTACGAGCAGTACTTC
v_gene: TRBV4-3; j_gene: TRBJ2-2; abundance: NA; d_gene: NA; CDR3aa: CASSQDSPGPTGELFF; CDR3nt: TGCGCCAGCAGCCAAGATTCCCCAGGACCCACCGGGGAGCTGTTTTTT
v_gene: TRBV4-3; j_gene: TRBJ2-2; abundance: NA; d_gene: NA; CDR3aa: CASGKYKANTGELFF; CDR3nt: TGCGCCAGCGGAAAGTATAAAGCGAACACCGGGGAGCTGTTTTTT
v_gene: TRBV4-1; j_gene: TRBJ2-1; abundance: few; d_gene: TRBD2; CDR3aa: CASSQDSGLAGGKQFF; CDR3nt: TGCGCCAGCAGCCAAGATTCGGGACTAGCGGGAGGGAAGCAGTTCTTC
v_gene: TRBV27; j_gene: TRBJ2-5; abundance: NA; d_gene: NA; CDR3aa: CASSQTNQETQYF; CDR3nt: TGTGCCAGCAGTCAAACGAACCAAGAGACCCAGTACTTC
v_gene: TRBV5-4; j_gene: TRBJ2-7; abundance: once; d_gene: TRBD2; CDR3aa: CASSIAGGPSYEQYF; CDR3nt: TGTGCCAGCAGCATAGCGGGGGGACCCTCCTACGAGCAGTACTTC
v_gene: TRBV10-3; j_gene: TRBJ2-7; abundance: NA; d_gene: NA; CDR3aa: CAISLLSYEQYF; CDR3nt: TGTGCCATCAGTTTACTTTCCTACGAGCAGTACTTC
v_gene: TRBV28; j_gene: TRBJ1-5; abundance: few; d_gene: NA; CDR3aa: CASSSNTGKVGNQPQHF; CDR3nt: TGTGCCAGCAGTAGCAACACAGGGAAGGTAGGCAATCAGCCCCAGCATTTT
v_gene: TRBV18; j_gene: TRBJ2-5; abundance: NA; d_gene: NA; CDR3aa: CASSPLKTVETQYF; CDR3nt: TGTGCCAGCTCACCATTGAAGACTGTAGAGACCCAGTACTTC
v_gene: TRBV5-1; j_gene: TRBJ2-1; abundance: NA; d_gene: TRBD1; CDR3aa: CASSSGTGGFNEQFF; CDR3nt: TGCGCCAGCAGTTCCGGGACAGGGGGCTTCAATGAGCAGTTCTTC
v_gene: TRBV4-3; j_gene: TRBJ1-2; abundance: NA; d_gene: NA; CDR3aa: CASSQEQGRGYTF; CDR3nt: TGCGCCAGCAGCCAAGAGCAGGGTAGAGGCTACACCTTC
v_gene: TRBV28; j_gene: TRBJ1-2; abundance: NA; d_gene: NA; CDR3aa: CASSLVVSYGYTF; CDR3nt: TGTGCCAGCAGTTTAGTGGTATCCTATGGCTACACCTTC
v_gene: TRBV10-3; j_gene: TRBJ1-1; abundance: few; d_gene: NA; CDR3aa: CAISESSGISEAFF; CDR3nt: TGTGCCATCAGTGAGTCCTCCGGGATCAGTGAAGCTTTCTTT
v_gene: TRBV5-5; j_gene: TRBJ1-6; abundance: NA; d_gene: NA; CDR3aa: CASSLEMSGFTLHF; CDR3nt: TGTGCCAGCAGCCTGGAAATGTCAGGGTTCACCCTCCACTTT
v_gene: TRBV10-3; j_gene: TRBJ1-4; abundance: NA; d_gene: TRBD1; CDR3aa: CAISESGTGSGEKLFF; CDR3nt: TGTGCCATCAGTGAGTCGGGGACAGGGAGCGGTGAAAAACTGTTTTTT
v_gene: TRBV9; j_gene: TRBJ2-1; abundance: NA; d_gene: NA; CDR3aa: CASSAGQRPKDQHNEQFF; CDR3nt: TGTGCCAGCAGCGCCGGCCAGCGACCAAAGGATCAGCACAATGAGCAGTTCTTC